This record looks at one T cell receptor beta chain sequence and its context. No antigen is known for it. The sample is drawn from a study of PD-1 blockade in classical Hodgkin lymphoma. Study background: Patients were treated with nivolumab at 3 mg/kg, and this was given intravenously every 2 weeks.

Study results and limitations: Reports indicated that newly diagnosed patients had lower baseline TCR diversity than healthy donors did. Differences between repertoires have undefined causes, possibly disease activity or prior therapy.

Every one of the patients relapsed after autologous stem cell transplantation (brentuximab vedotin exposure was variable). TCRdb keeps only in-frame clones here, not all; method: immunoSEQ multiplex PCR. The sample gives almost 100,000 clones, roughly 92% of which show up once; over 2.5% is in the top ten. The CDR3 extends over 13 amino acids. The ends lost 6 bases at V and 1 base at J; junction bases unmatched: 1. The germline V gene encodes CDR1 MGHDK and CDR2 SYGVNS. The gene calls are TRBV25-1 and TRBJ2-3; 7 bases align to TRBD2. The sample here was peripheral blood mononuclear cells (PBMCs), taken at baseline. This receptor was obtained from a human donor with classical Hodgkin lymphoma. The CDR3 region is CASRREGTDTQYF. The CDR3 bases are TGTGCCAGCAGACGGGAGGGCACAGATACGCAGTATTTT.